The 12 T cell receptor beta chains below were found in one sample sequenced in a study of T cell responses to AZD1222 COVID-19 vaccine. Libraries were prepared by immunoSEQ multiplex PCR; TCRdb keeps only in-frame clonotypes and omits some of them. The repertoire includes 90,000 to 150,000 clones, nearly 90% of them detected once, and 4.4% sits in the top ten. The starting material was peripheral blood, obtained on day 0 of AZD1222 vaccination. The receptors were gathered from an adult in good health.

Here the CDR3 DNA reads TGTGCCAGCAGACCCCCGACTCGTAAAATATCCTACGAGCAGTACTTC. Amino acids: CASRPPTRKISYEQYF. The chain recombines TRBV6-4 with TRBJ2-7; D gene ambiguous. CDR3 length: 16 residues. Deletions cut 6 bases from V and 1 base from J, with 19 bases between. In germline, CDR1 is MRHNA, CDR2 SNTAGT.

CDR3 sequence (DNA): TGTGCCACCAATCCAGGGGGCAAGACCGGGGAGCTGTTTTTT. It encodes CATNPGGKTGELFF. V and J are TRBV24-1 and TRBJ2-2, with TRBD1 identical over 8 bases. This CDR3 is 14 amino acids long. Germline V gene lookup returns CDR1 KGHDR and CDR2 SFDVKD. J lost 5 bases, V lost 8 bases, and 6 bases had no gene match.

The chain joins TRBV3-1 (or the pseudogene TRBV3-2) to TRBJ2-1; 9 bases match TRBD2. With 0 bases clipped from V and 1 base from J, the junction kept 7 bases outside the gene matches. Per the germline V gene, CDR1 is LGHDT and CDR2 is YNNKEL (reference sequence). The CDR3 loop spans 18 amino acids. CDR3 coding DNA: TGTGCCAGCAGCCAAGATCAAGGACTAGCGTTTTCCTACAATGAGCAGTTCTTC. Translating it yields CASSQDQGLAFSYNEQFF.

This clone appeared a single time. V gene TRBV28 combines with J gene TRBJ2-1, with D tentatively TRBD1 (5 bases). Trimming took off 4 bases at V and 4 bases at J, with 11 bases between the two ends. The CDR3 has 14 amino acids. Germline V gene lookup returns CDR1 MDHEN and CDR2 SYDVKM. DNA of the CDR3: TGTGCCAGCAGTTCCCAGACAGATTACAATGAGCAGTTCTTC. Translated, it gives CASSSQTDYNEQFF.

The chain has TRBV28 and TRBJ2-7; a weak D match, TRBD1 (6 bases). There are 11 residues in the CDR3. Per the germline V gene, CDR1 is MDHEN and CDR2 is SYDVKM. V lost 5 bases, J lost 6 bases, and 8 bases lay in between. The CDR3 nucleotides are TGTGCCAGCAGTAACAGGGCCGAGCAGTACTTC. It translates to CASSNRAEQYF.

The J gene is TRBJ2-1, the V gene TRBV7-9, with D unresolved. Trimming pared 1 base from V and 7 bases from J, leaving 2 bases between. CDR3 length: 11 residues. Germline-derived CDR1 and CDR2 are SEHNR and FQNEAQ (reference sequence). CDR3 in DNA: TGTGCCAGCAGCTTAGGGAATGAGCAGTTCTTC. This gives the protein CASSLGNEQFF.

This chain links TRBV4-2 with TRBJ2-1; 13 nucleotides align to TRBD2. CDR3 length: 15 residues. V trimming: 0 bases; J trimming: 12 bases; junction bases outside the gene matches: 5. Per germline, CDR1 LGHNA and CDR2 YNFKEQ. The CDR3 DNA follows: TGTGCCAGCAGCCAAGAAACTAGCGGGGGGGCCTCGCAGTTCTTC. As protein: CASSQETSGGASQFF.

V and J are TRBV19 and TRBJ1-5, with 8 bases identical to TRBD1. The CDR3 is 16 amino acids. V lost 5 bases and J lost 0; bases outside the gene matches: 6. Germline loops: CDR1 LNHDA, CDR2 SQIVND (reference sequence). The CDR3 DNA is TGTGCCAGTAGTGTGCACAGGGGGGTTAGCAATCAGCCCCAGCATTTT. It translates to CASSVHRGVSNQPQHF.

The genes are TRBV5-1 and TRBJ1-2; D perhaps matches TRBD1 (5 bases). Trimming cost V 1 base and J 3 bases, with 7 bases left between them. The CDR3 runs to 13 residues. Per germline, CDR1 SGHRS and CDR2 YFSETQ. CDR3 amino acids: CASSLSGDYGYTF. The DNA of the CDR3 is TGCGCCAGCAGCTTGTCGGGGGACTATGGCTACACCTTC. The full variable domain, with the rest looked up from reference TRBV5-1 and TRBJ1-2, is KAGVTQTPRYLIKTRGQQVTLSCSPISGHRSVSWYQQTPGQGLQFLFEYFSETQRNKGNFPGRFSGRQFSNSRSEMNVSTLELGDSALYLCASSLSGDYGYTFGSGTRLTVV.

The chain employs TRBV6-5 and TRBJ2-1; maybe TRBD2 (5 bases). Germline V CDR1 and CDR2: MNHEY, SVGAGI. The CDR3 has 12 residues. Trimming took off 11 bases at V and 7 bases at J, with 15 bases between the two ends. This CDR3 is CACSGSLNEQFF. In DNA form, the CDR3 reads TGTGCCTGCTCGGGGTCTCTTAATGAGCAGTTCTTC.

V usage is TRBV28 and J usage is TRBJ1-4; 10 bases are shared with TRBD1. Germline values: CDR1 MDHEN, CDR2 SYDVKM. This CDR3 comprises 15 residues. The V and J ends lost 7 bases and 6 bases, in that order; junction bases with no gene match: 8. The CDR3 sequence is CASTKTGTGDEKLFF. The CDR3 DNA follows: TGTGCCAGCACCAAGACCGGGACAGGGGATGAAAAACTGTTTTTT.

V gene TRBV16 combines with J gene TRBJ1-2; 7 bases map to TRBD1. Trimming took 3 bases from V and 4 from J; bases not matched to a gene: 8. This CDR3 has 15 residues. The germline CDR1 and CDR2 sequences are KGHSY and FQNENV. The CDR3 here is CASSHPDRAFYGYTF. In DNA, the CDR3 is TGTGCCAGCAGCCATCCCGACAGGGCCTTCTATGGCTACACCTTC.